This T cell receptor (beta chain) derives from a study of blood T cell repertoires in COVID-19. Study overall: The United States, Italy and Spain were the sources of the acute and convalescent COVID-19 samples.

With 2 bases clipped from V and 4 bases from J, the junction kept 5 bases outside the gene matches. The V gene's germline CDR1 is SGHRS and CDR2 YFSETQ. The CDR3 totals 15 residues. Authors' analysis steps: By means of reference gene primer amplification, nucleated cell counts were estimated. Assay: immunoSEQ multiplex PCR; the TCRdb copy retains only in-frame clones and omits some. V and J calls and clone size are given by that table; D and trimming were obtained from the DNA. The table lists 150,000 to 200,000 clones, roughly 79% of them singletons. The chain joins TRBV5-1 to TRBJ2-2; 7 bases line up with TRBD1. The origin of this receptor is a man in his sixties with active or convalescent COVID-19. Sequencing input: peripheral blood. CDR3: CASSFGQAITGELFF. In DNA form, the CDR3 reads TGCGCCAGCAGCTTCGGACAGGCTATCACCGGGGAGCTGTTTTTT.